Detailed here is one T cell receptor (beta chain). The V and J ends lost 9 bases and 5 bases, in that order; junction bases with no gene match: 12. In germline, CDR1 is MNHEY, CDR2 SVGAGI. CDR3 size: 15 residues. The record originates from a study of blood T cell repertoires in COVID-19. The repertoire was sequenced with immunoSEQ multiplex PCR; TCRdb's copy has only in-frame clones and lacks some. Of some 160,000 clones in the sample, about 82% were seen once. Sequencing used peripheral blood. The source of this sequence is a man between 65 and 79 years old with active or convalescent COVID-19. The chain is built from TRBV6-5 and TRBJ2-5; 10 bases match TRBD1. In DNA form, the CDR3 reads TGTGCCAGTTATCCGGGACAGGGGATTTGGGAGACCCAGTACTTC. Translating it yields CASYPGQGIWETQYF.